What follows are 8 T cell receptor beta chains derived from one specimen sequenced in a study of shared clonotypes between healthy human individuals. TCRdb's copy holds only in-frame clones and misses some; the assay was immunoSEQ multiplex PCR. Of about 2 million clones in the sample, 95% were seen once. Sample: naive CD4+ T cells sorted from blood. Subset meaning: CD45RA+ positively selected. The receptors stem from a young man in good health.

This rearrangement joins TRBV28 to TRBJ2-7; either TRBD1 or TRBD2 may fit D (5 bases each). Germline V lookup: CDR1 MDHEN, CDR2 SYDVKM. Trimming left V 5 bases short and J 6 bases short, with 11 bases between. This CDR3 is built from 12 residues. CDR3 nucleotide sequence: TGTGCCAGCAGTCGGTCGGGGCCCGAGCAGTACTTC. Its translation is CASSRSGPEQYF.

The chain carries TRBV28 and TRBJ2-4; TRBD2 might be the D (7 bases). Germline V gives CDR1 MDHEN, CDR2 SYDVKM. The CDR3 runs 16 residues. Deletions cut 5 bases from V and 7 bases from J, with 21 bases between. The CDR3 DNA reads as TGTGCCAGCAGTCCAAGGTGGGGGGGCGCAGGGAACATTCAGTACTTC. Protein sequence: CASSPRWGGAGNIQYF. Full variable domain (outside the CDR3, taken from reference TRBV28 and TRBJ2-4): DVKVTQSSRYLVKRTGEKVFLECVQDMDHENMFWYRQDPGLGLRLIYFSYDVKMKEKGDIPEGYSVSREKKERFSLILESASTNQTSMYLCASSPRWGGAGNIQYFGAGTRLSVL.

The J gene is TRBJ1-5, the V gene TRBV5-8; no reliable D call. The CDR3 extends over 16 amino acids. Germline V gives CDR1 SGHTS, CDR2 YDEGEE. V lost 2 bases and J 0 bases, leaving 12 bases between the germline ends. CDR3 DNA: TGTGCCAGCAGCTTCTTGTCAGGAACTAGCAATCAGCCCCAGCATTTT. As protein: CASSFLSGTSNQPQHF.

V and J are TRBV11-3 and TRBJ2-7; TRBD2 is a possible D gene (5 bases). V gave up 4 bases and J gave up 2 bases, with 6 bases separating them. The germline V gene has CDR1 SGHNT and CDR2 YENEEA. CDR3 length equals 12 residues. The CDR3 region has the DNA TGTGCCAGCAGCTCGGGGACCTACGAGCAGTACTTC. It codes for CASSSGTYEQYF.

The count of this clone is one. The chain is built from TRBV27 and TRBJ2-6, with D perhaps matching TRBD1 (5 bases). This CDR3 is 15 amino acids long. The germline V gene has CDR1 MNHEY and CDR2 SMNVEV (reference sequence). V was cut by 5 bases and J by 2 bases, with 10 bases left in between. The CDR3 DNA sequence: TGTGCCAGCAGTCTCAGGGAAGCTGGGGCCAACGTCCTGACTTTC. It encodes CASSLREAGANVLTF.

The J gene is TRBJ1-5, the V gene TRBV5-6, with D unresolved. Germline V gene data show CDR1 as SGHDT and CDR2 as YYEEEE. The CDR3 has 15 residues. Trimming stripped 0 bases from V and 2 bases from J, with 9 bases between. The CDR3 coding sequence is TGTGCCAGCAGCTTGGCCCCGAGGGGCAATCAGCCCCAGCATTTT. Residues: CASSLAPRGNQPQHF.

The chain employs TRBV27 and TRBJ2-5; possible D gene TRBD2, 7 bases. The CDR3 covers 16 residues. V lost 0 bases and J lost 4, with 15 bases in between. Per the germline V gene, CDR1 is MNHEY and CDR2 is SMNVEV (reference sequence). The DNA for the CDR3 is TGTGCCAGCAGTTTATCCCAGGGGCGGGGGAGAGAGACCCAGTACTTC. Encoded protein: CASSLSQGRGRETQYF.

This clone was observed a single time. J is TRBJ1-3 and V is TRBV21-1. TRBV21-1 counts as a pseudogene. The length of the CDR3 is 15 residues. CDR3 in DNA: TGTGCCAGCAGCAAAGGAGGGGTCTCTGGAAACACCATATATTTT. Its protein product is CASSKGGVSGNTIYF.